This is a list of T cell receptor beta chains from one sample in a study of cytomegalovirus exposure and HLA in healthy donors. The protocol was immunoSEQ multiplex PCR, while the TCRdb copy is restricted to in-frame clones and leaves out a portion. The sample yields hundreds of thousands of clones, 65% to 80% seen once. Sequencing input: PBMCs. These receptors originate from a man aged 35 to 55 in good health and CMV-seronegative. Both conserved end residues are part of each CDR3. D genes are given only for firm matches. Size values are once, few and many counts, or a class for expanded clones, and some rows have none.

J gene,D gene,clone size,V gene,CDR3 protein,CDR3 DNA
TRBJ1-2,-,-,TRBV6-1,CASRVQGGDYGYTF,TGTGCCAGCCGGGTACAGGGAGGGGACTATGGCTACACCTTC
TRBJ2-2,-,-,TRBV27,CASSWQANTGELFF,TGTGCCAGCAGTTGGCAGGCGAACACCGGGGAGCTGTTTTTT
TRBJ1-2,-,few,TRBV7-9,CASSLGERGTSAYGYTF,TGTGCCAGCAGCTTAGGGGAGCGGGGGACGTCCGCCTATGGCTACACCTTC
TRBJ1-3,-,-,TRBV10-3,CATDSGVRNTIYF,TGTGCCACCGATTCGGGGGTTAGAAACACCATATATTTT
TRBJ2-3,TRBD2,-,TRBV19,CASHSGSSTDTQYF,TGTGCCAGTCATAGCGGGAGTAGCACAGATACGCAGTATTTT
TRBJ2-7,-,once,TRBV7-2,CASSSRTLGGGTNSHEQYF,TGTGCCAGCAGCTCCCGCACCCTCGGAGGGGGGACTAACTCGCACGAGCAGTACTTC
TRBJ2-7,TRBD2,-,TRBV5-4,CASSPYSGREDEQYF,TGTGCCAGCAGCCCTTATAGCGGGAGAGAGGACGAGCAGTACTTC
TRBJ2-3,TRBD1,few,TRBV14,CASSPRGQASTQYF,TGTGCCAGCAGCCCCCGTGGACAGGCAAGTACGCAGTATTTT
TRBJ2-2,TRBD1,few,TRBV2,CASSGTGRNTGELFF,TGTGCCAGCAGCGGGACAGGGAGGAACACCGGGGAGCTGTTTTTT
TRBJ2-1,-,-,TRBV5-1,CASSPRTTSYNEQFF,TGCGCCAGCAGCCCTCGGACTACCTCCTACAATGAGCAGTTCTTC
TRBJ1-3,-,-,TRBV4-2,CASSQDSGRASGNTIYF,TGTGCCAGCAGCCAAGATTCAGGCAGGGCCTCTGGAAACACCATATATTTT
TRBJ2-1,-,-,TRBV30,CAWGGYNEQFF,TGTGCCTGGGGCGGGTACAATGAGCAGTTCTTC
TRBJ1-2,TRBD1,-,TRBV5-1,CASSFPGTGGFYGYTF,TGCGCCAGCAGCTTCCCCGGGACAGGGGGCTTCTATGGCTACACCTTC
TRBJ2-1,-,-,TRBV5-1,CASRFRRESGYNEQFF,TGCGCCAGCAGATTTCGTCGGGAGTCCGGATACAATGAGCAGTTCTTC
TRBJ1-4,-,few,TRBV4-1,CASSQEREKLFF,TGCGCCAGCAGCCAAGAACGGGAAAAACTGTTTTTT
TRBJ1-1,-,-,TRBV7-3,CASSLTLNRDSEAFF,TGTGCCAGCAGCTTAACGCTTAACAGGGATTCTGAAGCTTTCTTT
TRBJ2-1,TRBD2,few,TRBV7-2,CASSSPGSVGRNEQFF,TGTGCCAGCAGCTCCCCCGGGTCCGTCGGGAGGAATGAGCAGTTCTTC
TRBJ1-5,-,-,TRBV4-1,CASSQEGGANSNQPQHF,TGCGCCAGCAGCCAAGAAGGAGGAGCGAATAGCAATCAGCCCCAGCATTTT
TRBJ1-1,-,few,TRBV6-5,CASSYRGARTEAFF,TGTGCCAGCAGTTACCGGGGGGCCCGGACTGAAGCTTTCTTT
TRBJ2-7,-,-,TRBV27,CASSSAGPSYEQYF,TGTGCCAGCAGTTCAGCAGGGCCCTCCTACGAGCAGTACTTC
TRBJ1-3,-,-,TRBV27,CASSTDRTTGNTIYF,TGTGCCAGCAGTACGGACAGAACCACTGGAAACACCATATATTTT
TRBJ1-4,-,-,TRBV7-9,CASSHRDGVGYVNEKLFF,TGTGCCAGCAGCCACAGGGACGGGGTTGGATATGTTAATGAAAAACTGTTTTTT
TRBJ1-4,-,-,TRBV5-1,CASSLDVAGIGEKLLF,TGCGCCAGCAGCTTGGATGTGGCGGGGATTGGGGAAAAACTGCTTTTT
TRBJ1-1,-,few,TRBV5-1,CASSAEQGYTEAFF,TGCGCCAGCAGCGCGGAGCAGGGGTACACTGAAGCTTTCTTT
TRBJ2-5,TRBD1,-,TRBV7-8,CASSLRTGFQETQYF,TGTGCCAGCAGCTTACGGACAGGCTTCCAAGAGACCCAGTACTTC
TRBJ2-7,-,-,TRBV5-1,CASRSSLDNFREQYF,TGCGCCAGCAGATCCTCGTTGGACAATTTCCGCGAGCAGTACTTC
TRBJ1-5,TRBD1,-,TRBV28,CASRKQGAWNQPQHF,TGTGCCAGCAGAAAGCAGGGGGCATGGAATCAGCCCCAGCATTTT
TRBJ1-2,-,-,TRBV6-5,CASSYAVQGAYYGYTF,TGTGCCAGCAGTTACGCTGTACAGGGAGCCTACTATGGCTACACCTTC
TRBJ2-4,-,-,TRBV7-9,CASSLELTRYIQYF,TGTGCCAGCAGCTTAGAACTTACTAGGTACATTCAGTACTTC
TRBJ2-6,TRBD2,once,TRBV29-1,CSVGEGSAGANVLTF,TGCAGCGTTGGGGAGGGGTCTGCTGGGGCCAACGTCCTGACTTTC
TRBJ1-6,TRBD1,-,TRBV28,CASSPTGIYNSPLHF,TGTGCCAGCAGCCCGACAGGGATCTATAATTCACCCCTCCACTTT
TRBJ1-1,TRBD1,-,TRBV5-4,CASSPSTGINTEAFF,TGTGCCAGCAGCCCCTCGACAGGGATAAACACTGAAGCTTTCTTT
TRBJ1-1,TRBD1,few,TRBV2,CASTGTANTEAFF,TGTGCCAGCACCGGGACAGCGAACACTGAAGCTTTCTTT
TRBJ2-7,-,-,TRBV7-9,CASSSQGRGYEQYF,TGTGCCAGCAGCTCACAGGGTAGAGGATACGAGCAGTACTTC
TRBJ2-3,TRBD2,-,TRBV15,CAASGGARDTQYF,TGTGCCGCTAGCGGGGGGGCCAGGGATACGCAGTATTTT
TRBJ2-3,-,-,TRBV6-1,CASSERRWIEGTDTQYF,TGTGCCAGCAGTGAAAGGCGCTGGATAGAGGGCACAGATACGCAGTATTTT
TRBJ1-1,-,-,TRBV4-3,CASSQDGSGSTEAFF,TGCGCCAGCAGCCAAGATGGATCGGGTAGTACTGAAGCTTTCTTT
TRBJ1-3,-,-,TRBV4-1,CASSQERGSGGNTIYF,TGCGCCAGCAGCCAAGAGCGGGGCTCGGGAGGAAACACCATATATTTT
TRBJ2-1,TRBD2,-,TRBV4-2,CASSRLAGGRSYNEQFF,TGTGCCAGCAGCAGACTAGCGGGGGGCCGCTCCTACAATGAGCAGTTCTTC
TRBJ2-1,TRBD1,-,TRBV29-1,CSVERRDRGYNEQFF,TGCAGCGTTGAGAGAAGGGACAGGGGCTACAATGAGCAGTTCTTC
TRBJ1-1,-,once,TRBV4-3,CASSQDPSENTEAFF,TGCGCCAGCAGCCAAGACCCATCAGAAAACACTGAAGCTTTCTTT
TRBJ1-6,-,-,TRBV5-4,CASSSAGLASSYNSPLHF,TGTGCCAGCAGCTCCGCTGGGCTGGCAAGCTCCTATAATTCACCCCTCCACTTT
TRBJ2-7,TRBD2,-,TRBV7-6,CASSSRDYTYEQYF,TGTGCCAGCAGCTCCCGGGACTATACCTACGAGCAGTACTTC
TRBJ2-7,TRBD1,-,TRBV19,CATRDRGENEQYF,TGTGCCACCCGGGACAGGGGCGAGAACGAGCAGTACTTC
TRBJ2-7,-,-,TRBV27,CASSLIPHHEQYF,TGTGCCAGCAGTTTAATTCCACACCACGAGCAGTACTTC
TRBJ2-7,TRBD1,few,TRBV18,CASSPGQGDPYEQYF,TGTGCCAGCTCACCAGGACAGGGGGACCCCTACGAGCAGTACTTC
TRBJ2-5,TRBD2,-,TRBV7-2,CASSSPSGGGGETQYF,TGTGCCAGCAGCAGCCCTAGCGGGGGGGGAGGTGAGACCCAGTACTTC
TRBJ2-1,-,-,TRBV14,CASSLLLGGHEQFF,TGTGCCAGCAGCCTGCTCCTCGGGGGGCATGAGCAGTTCTTC
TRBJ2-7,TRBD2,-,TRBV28,CASSLSGRAYLLIEQYF,TGTGCCAGCTCTCTTAGCGGGAGGGCATATTTGCTAATCGAGCAGTACTTC
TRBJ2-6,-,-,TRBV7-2,CASSLLGQTTGANVLTF,TGTGCCAGCAGCTTACTAGGACAAACGACTGGGGCCAACGTCCTGACTTTC
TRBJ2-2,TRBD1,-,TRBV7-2,CASSQTGHSTGELFF,TGTGCCAGCAGCCAGACAGGGCATAGCACCGGGGAGCTGTTTTTT
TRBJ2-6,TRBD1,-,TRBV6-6,CASRSQGAGANVLTF,TGTGCCAGCAGAAGCCAGGGGGCTGGGGCCAACGTCCTGACTTTC
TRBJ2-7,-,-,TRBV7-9,CASSSDRSYEQYF,TGTGCCAGCAGCTCGGACAGATCCTACGAGCAGTACTTC
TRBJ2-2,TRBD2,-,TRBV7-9,CASSLSGGSGELFF,TGTGCCAGCAGCTTATCGGGGGGTAGCGGGGAGCTGTTTTTT
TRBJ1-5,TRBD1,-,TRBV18,CASSLQGAGQPQHF,TGTGCCAGCTCACTGCAGGGGGCCGGGCAGCCCCAGCATTTT
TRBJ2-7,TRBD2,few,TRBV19,CASSIEGASGYYEQYF,TGTGCCAGTAGTATAGAGGGAGCTAGCGGGTACTACGAGCAGTACTTC
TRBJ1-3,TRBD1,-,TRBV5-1,CASSPGQRGNTIYF,TGCGCCAGCAGCCCGGGACAGCGTGGAAACACCATATATTTT